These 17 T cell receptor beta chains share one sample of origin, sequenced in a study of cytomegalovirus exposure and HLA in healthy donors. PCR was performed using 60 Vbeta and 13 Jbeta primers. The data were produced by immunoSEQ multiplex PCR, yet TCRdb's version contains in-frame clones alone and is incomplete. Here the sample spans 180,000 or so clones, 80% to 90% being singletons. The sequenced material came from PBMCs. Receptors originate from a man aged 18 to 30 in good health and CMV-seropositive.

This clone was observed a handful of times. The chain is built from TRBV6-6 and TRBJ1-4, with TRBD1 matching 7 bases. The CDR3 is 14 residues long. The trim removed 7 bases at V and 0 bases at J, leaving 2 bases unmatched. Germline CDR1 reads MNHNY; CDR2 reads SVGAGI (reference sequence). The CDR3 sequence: CASNRGATNEKLFF. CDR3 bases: TGTGCCAGCAACAGGGGAGCAACTAATGAAAAACTGTTTTTT.

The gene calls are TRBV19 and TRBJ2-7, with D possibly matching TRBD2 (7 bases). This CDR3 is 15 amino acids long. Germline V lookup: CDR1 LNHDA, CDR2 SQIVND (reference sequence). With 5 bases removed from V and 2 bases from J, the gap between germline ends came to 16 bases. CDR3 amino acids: CASSYGGGDAYEQYF. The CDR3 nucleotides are TGTGCCAGTAGTTATGGGGGGGGCGATGCCTACGAGCAGTACTTC.

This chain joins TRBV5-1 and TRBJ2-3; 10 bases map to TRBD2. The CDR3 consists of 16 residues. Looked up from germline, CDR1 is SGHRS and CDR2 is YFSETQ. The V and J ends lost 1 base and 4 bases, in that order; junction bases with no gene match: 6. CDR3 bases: TGCGCCAGCAGCTTGAGGTCTAGCGGGGGTGCAGATACGCAGTATTTT. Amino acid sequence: CASSLRSSGGADTQYF.

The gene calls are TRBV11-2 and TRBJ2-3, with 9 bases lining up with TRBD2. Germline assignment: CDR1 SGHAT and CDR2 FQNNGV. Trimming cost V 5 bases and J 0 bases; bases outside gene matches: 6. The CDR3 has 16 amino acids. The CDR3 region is CASSMPGLASTDTQYF. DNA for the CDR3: TGTGCCAGCAGCATGCCGGGACTAGCTAGCACAGATACGCAGTATTTT.

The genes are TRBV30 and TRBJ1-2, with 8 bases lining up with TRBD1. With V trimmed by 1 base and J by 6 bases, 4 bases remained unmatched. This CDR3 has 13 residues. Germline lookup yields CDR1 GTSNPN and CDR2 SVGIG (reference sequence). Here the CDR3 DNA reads TGTGCCTGGAGTGCTGGACAGGGTCATGGCTACACCTTC. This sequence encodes CAWSAGQGHGYTF.

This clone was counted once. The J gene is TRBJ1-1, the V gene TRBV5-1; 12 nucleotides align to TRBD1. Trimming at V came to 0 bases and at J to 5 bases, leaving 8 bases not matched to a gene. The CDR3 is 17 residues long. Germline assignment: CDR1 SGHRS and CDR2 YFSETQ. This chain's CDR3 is CASSLDGTGGGWTEAFF. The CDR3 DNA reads TGCGCCAGCAGCTTGGACGGGACAGGGGGCGGTTGGACTGAAGCTTTCTTT.

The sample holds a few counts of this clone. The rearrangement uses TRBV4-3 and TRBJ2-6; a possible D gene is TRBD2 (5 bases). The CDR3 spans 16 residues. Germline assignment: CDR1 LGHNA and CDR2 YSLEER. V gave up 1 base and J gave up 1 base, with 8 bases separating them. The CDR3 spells CASSQVGESGANVLTF. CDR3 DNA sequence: TGCGCCAGCAGCCAAGTTGGGGAGTCTGGGGCCAACGTCCTGACTTTC.

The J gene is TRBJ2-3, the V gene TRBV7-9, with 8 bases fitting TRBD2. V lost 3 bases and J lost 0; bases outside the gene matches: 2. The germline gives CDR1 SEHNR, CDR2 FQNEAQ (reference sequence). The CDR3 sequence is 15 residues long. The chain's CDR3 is CASSFGGASTDTQYF. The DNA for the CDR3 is TGTGCCAGCAGCTTCGGGGGGGCTAGCACAGATACGCAGTATTTT.

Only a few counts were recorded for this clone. CDR3 in amino acids: CASSLVGGANTEAFF. The DNA for the CDR3 is TGCGCCAGCAGCTTGGTGGGAGGGGCGAACACTGAAGCTTTCTTT. The chain links TRBV5-1 to TRBJ1-1; tentative D call: TRBD1 (5 bases). The CDR3 contains 15 residues. V was clipped by 0 bases and J by 1 base, with 10 bases between them. Germline CDR1 SGHRS, CDR2 YFSETQ. The variable domain in full, completed from reference TRBV5-1 and TRBJ1-1, reads KAGVTQTPRYLIKTRGQQVTLSCSPISGHRSVSWYQQTPGQGLQFLFEYFSETQRNKGNFPGRFSGRQFSNSRSEMNVSTLELGDSALYLCASSLVGGANTEAFFGQGTRLTVV.

The CDR3 here is CASSKGGTGGGETQYF. The CDR3 DNA reads as TGTGCCAGCAGCAAAGGGGGGACAGGGGGTGGAGAGACCCAGTACTTC. The V and J genes are TRBV7-2 and TRBJ2-5, with 11 nucleotides matching TRBD1. Germline CDR1 SGHTA, CDR2 FQGNSA. After removal of 5 bases from V and 4 bases from J, the junction contained 9 bases not matched to a gene. This CDR3 is 16 amino acids long.

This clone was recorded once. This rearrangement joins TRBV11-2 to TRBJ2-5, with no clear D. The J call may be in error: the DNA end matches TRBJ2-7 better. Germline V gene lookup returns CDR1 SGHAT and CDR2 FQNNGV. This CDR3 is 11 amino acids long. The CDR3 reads CASSLGREQYF. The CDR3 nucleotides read TGTGCCAGCAGCTTAGGTCGCGAGCAGTACTTC.

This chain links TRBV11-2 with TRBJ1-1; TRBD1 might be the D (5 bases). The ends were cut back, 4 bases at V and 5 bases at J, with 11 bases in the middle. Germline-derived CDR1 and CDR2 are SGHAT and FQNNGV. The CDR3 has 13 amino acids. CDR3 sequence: CASSSGLWTEAFF. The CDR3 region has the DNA TGTGCCAGCAGCTCAGGGCTGTGGACTGAAGCTTTCTTT.

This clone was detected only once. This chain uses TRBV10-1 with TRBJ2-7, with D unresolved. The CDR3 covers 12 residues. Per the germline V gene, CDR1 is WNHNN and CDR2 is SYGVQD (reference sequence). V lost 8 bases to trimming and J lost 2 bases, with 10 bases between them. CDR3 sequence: CASQPRPYEQYF. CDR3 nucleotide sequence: TGCGCCAGCCAACCGCGGCCCTACGAGCAGTACTTC.

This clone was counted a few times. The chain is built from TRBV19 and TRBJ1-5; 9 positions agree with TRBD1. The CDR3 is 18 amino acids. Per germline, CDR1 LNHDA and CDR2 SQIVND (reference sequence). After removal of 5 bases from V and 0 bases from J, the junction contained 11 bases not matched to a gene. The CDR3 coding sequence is TGTGCCAGTAGTTGGCGGACAGGGGCGAAAGCTAGCAATCAGCCCCAGCATTTT. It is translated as CASSWRTGAKASNQPQHF.

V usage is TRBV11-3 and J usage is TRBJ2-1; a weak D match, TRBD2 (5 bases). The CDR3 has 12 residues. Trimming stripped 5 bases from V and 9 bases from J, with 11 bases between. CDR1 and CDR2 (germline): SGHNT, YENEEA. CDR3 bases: TGTGCCAGCAGCCCGGGGTCTGTTGAGCAGTTCTTC. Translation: CASSPGSVEQFF.

In DNA, the CDR3 is TGTGCCAGCAGCTTGGGACTAGCGGGCCGAGGGACCCAGTACTTC. It yields the protein CASSLGLAGRGTQYF. The genes are TRBV7-2 and TRBJ2-5; TRBD2 matches at 12 bases. CDR3 size: 15 residues. CDR1 SGHTA and CDR2 FQGNSA come from the germline V gene. J lost 7 bases, V lost 3 bases, and 6 bases had no gene match.

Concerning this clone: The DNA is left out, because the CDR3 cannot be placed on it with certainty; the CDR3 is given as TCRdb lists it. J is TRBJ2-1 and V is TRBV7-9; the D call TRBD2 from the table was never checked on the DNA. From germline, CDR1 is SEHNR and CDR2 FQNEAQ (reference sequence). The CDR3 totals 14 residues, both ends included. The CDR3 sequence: CASTVAGGSNEQLF.